The following is a T cell receptor (beta chain) sequence with its context. As yet, its antigen is unknown. These data belong to a study of CD8 T cells in ankylosing spondylitis. The study's findings and limits: Seemingly distinctive of ankylosing spondylitis blood was a TCR beta motif formed by eight highly homologous variants.

CDR1 MNHEY and CDR2 SMNVEV come from the germline V gene (reference sequence). V trimming: 5 bases; J trimming: 4 bases; junction bases outside the gene matches: 9. This CDR3 is 16 amino acids long. Making use of molecular barcodes, quantitative 5'-RACE generated TCR beta libraries. TCRdb ran MiXCR on the 5' RACE reads and lists one entry per CDR3 protein. The sample holds about 280,000 distinct CDR3 sequences, 15% to 25% seen once. V usage is TRBV27 and J usage is TRBJ2-3; 10 bases agree with TRBD2. Source material: blood, either unsorted or a sorted T cell fraction (not recorded which). This receptor was identified in a male donor with ankylosing spondylitis or in good health (not recorded which). The CDR3 DNA reads TGTGCCAGCAGTCCGCAAGCGGGGGGGTTCGCAGATACGCAGTATTTT. Translating it yields CASSPQAGGFADTQYF.